The entry that follows covers one T cell receptor (beta chain) sequence. Antigen unknown. The source of the sample is a study of cytomegalovirus exposure and HLA in healthy donors. The study, taken as a whole, reports: TCR beta sequences reportedly predicted the HLA-A and HLA-B alleles of most subjects accurately.

The germline CDR1 and CDR2 sequences are SGHRS and YFSETQ. There are 17 residues in the CDR3. Germline trimming cut 3 bases from V and 0 bases from J; bases unmatched to any gene: 7. The PCR employed 60 Vbeta primers together with 13 Jbeta primers. TCRdb's table, derived via immunoSEQ multiplex PCR, lists solely in-frame clones and lacks some. The sample carries 150,000 to 200,000 clones, 86% recorded once. This clonotype was sampled from a woman aged 18-29 years in good health and CMV-seronegative. The material sequenced was PBMCs. This chain uses TRBV5-1 with TRBJ1-1, with 11 bases fitting TRBD1. CDR3 protein: CASSSRTGGLMNTEAFF. DNA of the CDR3: TGCGCCAGCAGCTCCAGGACAGGGGGCCTCATGAACACTGAAGCTTTCTTT. Full variable domain (missing parts from reference TRBV5-1 and TRBJ1-1): KAGVTQTPRYLIKTRGQQVTLSCSPISGHRSVSWYQQTPGQGLQFLFEYFSETQRNKGNFPGRFSGRQFSNSRSEMNVSTLELGDSALYLCASSSRTGGLMNTEAFFGQGTRLTVV.